The T cell receptor (beta chain) described here comes from a study of cytomegalovirus exposure and HLA in healthy donors. The PCR used 60 Vbeta and 13 Jbeta primers. The assay was immunoSEQ multiplex PCR, and TCRdb's table has in-frame clones only and misses some. In the table there are roughly 51,000 clones, around 81% of which are singletons. V shed 7 bases and J 5 bases; nucleotides not matched to a gene: 8. The germline V gene has CDR1 SEHNR and CDR2 FQNEAQ (reference sequence). The CDR3 consists of 15 residues. The study, taken as a whole, reports: Data from an earlier analysis indicated that most TCR beta V segments were productive either about 87% or about 30% of the time.

Concerning this clone: Its antigen is undetermined.

This clonotype was obtained from a boy between 10 and 17 years old in good health and CMV-seropositive. This chain uses TRBV7-9 with TRBJ2-5; 12 positions match TRBD1. Sample: PBMCs. The CDR3 sequence is CASNIGTGGAETQYF. CDR3 coding DNA: TGTGCCAGCAACATCGGGACAGGGGGCGCGGAGACCCAGTACTTC. The variable domain in full, completed from reference TRBV7-9 and TRBJ2-5, reads DTGVSQNPRHKITKRGQNVTFRCDPISEHNRLYWYRQTLGQGPEFLTYFQNEAQLEKSRLLSDRFSAERPKGSFSTLEIQRTEQGDSAMYLCASNIGTGGAETQYFGPGTRLLVL.